This TCR beta chain was sequenced during a study of CD8 T cells in ankylosing spondylitis. Findings and caveats of the study: Within matched ankylosing spondylitis synovial fluid, disease-linked clones were reportedly significantly enriched. What appeared characteristic of ankylosing spondylitis blood was a TCR beta motif of several highly homologous variants.

CDR1 SQVTM and CDR2 ANQGSEA come from the germline V gene. Trimming pared 5 bases from V and 0 bases from J, leaving 8 bases between. The CDR3 loop spans 12 amino acids. Construction of TCR beta libraries was performed using quantitative 5'-RACE with molecular barcodes. TCRdb fed the 5' RACE reads into MiXCR, producing one record per CDR3 protein. The sample contains about 220,000 distinct CDR3 sequences, around 24% of which appear only once. This clonotype occurred many times. Its antigen is unidentified. Source material: blood, either unsorted or a sorted T cell fraction (not recorded which). The V gene is TRBV29-1, the J gene TRBJ2-7; no reliable D call. This receptor was obtained from a male donor with ankylosing spondylitis or in good health (not recorded which). The CDR3 region is CSVRASSYEQYF. CDR3 coding DNA: TGCAGCGTTAGGGCCAGCTCCTACGAGCAGTACTTC.